One sample yielded the 19 T cell receptor beta chains listed below, sequenced in a study of tumor and adjacent non-tumor tissue in lung cancer. Three rounds of nested PCR, following a modified ARM-PCR protocol, produced the TCRbeta library. TCRdb passed the multiplex PCR reads through MiXCR, listing each CDR3 protein once. The table includes 55,000 to 65,000 distinct CDR3 sequences, over 60% detected once. This sample's RNA came from whole unsorted tissue. More than 3 cm separated this lung sample from the edge of the tumor. Material for sequencing was distant non-tumor lung tissue. These receptors originate from a man aged 70-80 years with non-small cell lung cancer.

This clonotype was found many times. This chain connects TRBV6-1 to TRBJ2-2, with D unresolved. Germline assignment: CDR1 MNHNS and CDR2 SASEGT. V was cut by 6 bases and J by 0 bases, with 5 bases left in between. This CDR3 region has 13 residues. The CDR3 nucleotides read TGTGCCAGCAGGAATTCGAACACCGGGGAGCTGTTTTTT. It translates to CASRNSNTGELFF.

Details on this clonotype: One end of the junction does not line up with germline, which may come from a read error. The rearrangement links TRBV6-6 to TRBJ1-3; TRBD1 matches 7 bases. The germline V gene encodes CDR1 MNHNY and CDR2 SVGAGI (reference sequence). This CDR3 contains 14 residues. The CDR3 here is CVSSLDRRSSTIYF. In DNA form, the CDR3 reads TGCGTCAGCAGCTTGGACAGGCGGAGTTCTACCATATATTTC.

This clonotype was observed a few times. A read error may explain this, as a much larger clone is one base away. The chain couples TRBV29-1 to TRBJ1-1; no clear D. The CDR3 is 14 amino acids. Germline V gene lookup returns CDR1 SQVTM and CDR2 ANQGSEA. CDR3 in DNA: TGCAGCGTTGGATTCCCCGGGAGTGGCTCTGAAACTTTCTTT. Its translation is CSVGFPGSGSETFF.

A remark on this clonotype: With a much larger clone just one base away, this may be a read error. This rearrangement joins TRBV6-2 or TRBV6-3 to TRBJ2-5; a possible D gene is TRBD1 (5 bases). CDR1 and CDR2 (germline): MNHEY, SVGEGT. The CDR3 runs 15 residues. The V and J ends lost 6 bases and 5 bases respectively, with 19 bases between them. The CDR3 DNA sequence: TGTGCCAGCAGATACCTTCCAGGGCGCCTGGAGACCCAGTACTTC. As protein: CASRYLPGRLETQYF.

This clonotype was detected a few times. The chain couples TRBV5-1 to TRBJ2-4, with 8 bases identical to TRBD2. This CDR3 region has 14 residues. Germline V gives CDR1 SGHRS, CDR2 YFSETQ. V lost 7 bases, J lost 7 bases, and 10 bases stayed unmatched. The CDR3 here is CASCSGGAGNIQYF. DNA of the CDR3: TGCGCCAGCTGCTCCGGGGGGGCCGGGAACATTCAGTACTTC.

The chain carries TRBV28 and TRBJ1-4; D is uncertain. The CDR3 runs 12 residues. From germline, CDR1 is MDHEN and CDR2 SYDVKM. Trimming shortened V by 4 bases and J by 6 bases, and 6 bases separated the two germline ends. The CDR3 coding sequence is TGTGCCAGCAGTTCTGGGTATGAAAAACTGTTTTTT. This translates into CASSSGYEKLFF.

As to this clonotype: An end of the junction differs from the germline gene, which may be a read error. This chain connects TRBV6-5 to TRBJ2-7, with TRBD1 as a possible D gene (6 bases). This CDR3 is built from 13 residues. Germline CDR1 reads MNHEY; CDR2 reads SVGAGI. In DNA form, the CDR3 reads TGTGCCAGCAGTCGAGGACAGTACTACGAACAGTGCTTC. The encoded protein is CASSRGQYYEQCF.

Points on this clonotype: An end of the junction differs from the germline gene, which may be a read error. This sequence joins TRBV6-2 or TRBV6-3 and TRBJ1-2; unclear D gene. This CDR3 has 13 residues. CDR1 MNHEY and CDR2 SVGEGT come from the germline V gene. The CDR3 reads CDSSFKARYGYTF. The CDR3 DNA is TGTGACAGTAGTTTCAAGGCTCGCTATGGCTACACCTTT.

As concerns this clonotype: Without the conserved terminal phenylalanine or tryptophan, this CDR3 likely stems from a read error. The chain uses TRBV24-1 and TRBJ2-1; the match to TRBD1 covers 9 bases. After removal of 6 bases from V and 7 bases from J, the junction contained 12 bases not matched to a gene. CDR1 is KGHDR and CDR2 is SFDVKD in the germline V gene. This CDR3 is 16 amino acids long. CDR3 sequence: CATSRGQGPQGNEQFL. The CDR3 bases are TGTGCCACCAGTAGGGGACAGGGCCCACAGGGGAATGAGCAGTTCCTC.

This clonotype was recorded a few times. The CDR3 DNA reads as TGTGCCAGCAGCCCAAGACCCTCTCAGAACCTCTCCTACAATGAGCAGTTTTTC. This sequence encodes CASSPRPSQNLSYNEQFF. This sequence joins TRBV12-1 and TRBJ2-1; the DNA was not compared with TRBD2, the D call given in the table. TRBV12-1 counts as a pseudogene. This CDR3 region has 18 residues.

As for this clonotype: The conserved phenylalanine or tryptophan is not found at the CDR3 terminus, so this likely reflects a read error. This chain uses TRBV20-1 with TRBJ2-3, with 7 bases lining up with TRBD2. The CDR3 has 14 residues. With 4 bases clipped from V and 0 bases from J, the junction kept 4 bases outside the gene matches. CDR1 and CDR2 (germline): DFQATT, SNEGSKA (reference sequence). The CDR3: CSANLAGSTDTQYL. CDR3 DNA sequence: TGCAGTGCTAACTTAGCGGGTAGCACAGATACGCAGTATCTT.

On this clonotype itself: Germline is not matched at one junction end, which may reflect a read error. V usage is TRBV11-2 and J usage is TRBJ2-1, with D unresolved. CDR1 and CDR2 (germline): SGHAT, FQNNGV. The CDR3 has 14 amino acids. The CDR3 sequence is CASSLVGSGYEQFF. The CDR3 nucleotides are TGTGCAAGCAGCTTAGTTGGCAGTGGGTATGAGCAGTTCTTC.

This chain connects TRBV6-1 to TRBJ2-6; D is ambiguous. The CDR3 sequence is 16 residues long. Trimming left V 4 bases short and J 11 bases short, with 21 bases between. CDR1 MNHNS and CDR2 SASEGT come from the germline V gene. The CDR3 region has the DNA TGTGCCAGCAGTGCCGAGTACAGCTCTGGAGCCGACGTCCTGACTTTC. It is translated as CASSAEYSSGADVLTF.

Regarding this clonotype: Germline is not matched at one junction end, which may reflect a read error. The rearrangement joins TRBV4-2 to TRBJ2-1; TRBD2 matches at 9 bases. CDR3 length: 16 amino acids. Germline V gene data show CDR1 as LGHNA and CDR2 as YNFKEQ. CDR3 in DNA: TGTGCAAGCAGCCAAGTTCCCGGGACTAGCATGAATGAGCAGTTCTTC. Protein sequence: CASSQVPGTSMNEQFF.

A remark on this clonotype: The junction departs from the called germline gene at one end, perhaps through a read error. The rearrangement links TRBV20-1 to TRBJ1-1, with TRBD1 identical over 8 bases. CDR1 and CDR2 (germline): DFQATT, SNEGSKA (reference sequence). The CDR3 consists of 13 residues. The CDR3: CNAGTGTNTEAFF. CDR3 nucleotide sequence: TGCAATGCTGGGACAGGAACGAACACTGAAGCTTTCTTT.

Points on this clonotype: One junction end does not reproduce the germline sequence, and a read error may be involved. The CDR3 loop reads CASSVPGGTEAFF. The CDR3 DNA is TGTGCTAGCAGCGTCCCGGGGGGCACTGAAGCTTTCTTT. The chain has TRBV5-4 and TRBJ1-1; tentatively, D is TRBD1 (5 bases). From germline, CDR1 is SGHNT and CDR2 YYREEE (reference sequence). This CDR3 is built from 13 residues.

The chain recombines TRBV5-4 with TRBJ2-7; 15 nucleotides agree with TRBD2. With V trimmed by 6 bases and J by 4 bases, 8 bases remained unmatched. The CDR3 length is 16 residues. Germline V gives CDR1 SGHNT, CDR2 YYREEE (reference sequence). The CDR3 nucleotides are TGTGCCAGCAACTCAGGTGGGACTAGCGGGAGGTACGAGCAGTACTTC. As protein: CASNSGGTSGRYEQYF.

As to this clonotype: The junction does not match germline at one end; this may be a read error. V gene TRBV6-1 combines with J gene TRBJ2-1; D remains unclear. Germline V gene data show CDR1 as MNHNS and CDR2 as SASEGT. The CDR3 has 15 amino acids. CDR3 region: CVSSAEHLPYNEQFF. The CDR3 DNA reads TGTGTCAGCAGTGCCGAACATTTACCTTACAATGAGCAGTTCTTC.

This clonotype was recorded many times. V and J are TRBV28 and TRBJ1-4; D gene uncertain. The CDR3 has 14 residues. V was cut by 5 bases and J by 7 bases, with 14 bases left in between. Germline V CDR1 and CDR2: MDHEN, SYDVKM. CDR3 sequence: CASSLTPRGEKLFF. The CDR3 DNA reads TGTGCCAGCAGTCTAACCCCTCGGGGTGAAAAACTGTTTTTT.